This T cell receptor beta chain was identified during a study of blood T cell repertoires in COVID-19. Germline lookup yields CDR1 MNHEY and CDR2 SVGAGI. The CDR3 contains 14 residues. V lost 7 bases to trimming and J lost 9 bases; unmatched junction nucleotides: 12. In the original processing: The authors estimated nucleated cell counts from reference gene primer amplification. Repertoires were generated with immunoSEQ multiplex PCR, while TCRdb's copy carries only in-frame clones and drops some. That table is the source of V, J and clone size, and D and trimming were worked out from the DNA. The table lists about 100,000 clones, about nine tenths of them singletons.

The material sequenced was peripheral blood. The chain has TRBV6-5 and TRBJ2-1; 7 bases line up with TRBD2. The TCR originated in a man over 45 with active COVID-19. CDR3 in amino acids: CASTFGGSHREQFF. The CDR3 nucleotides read TGTGCCAGCACGTTTGGCGGGAGTCATCGTGAGCAGTTCTTC.